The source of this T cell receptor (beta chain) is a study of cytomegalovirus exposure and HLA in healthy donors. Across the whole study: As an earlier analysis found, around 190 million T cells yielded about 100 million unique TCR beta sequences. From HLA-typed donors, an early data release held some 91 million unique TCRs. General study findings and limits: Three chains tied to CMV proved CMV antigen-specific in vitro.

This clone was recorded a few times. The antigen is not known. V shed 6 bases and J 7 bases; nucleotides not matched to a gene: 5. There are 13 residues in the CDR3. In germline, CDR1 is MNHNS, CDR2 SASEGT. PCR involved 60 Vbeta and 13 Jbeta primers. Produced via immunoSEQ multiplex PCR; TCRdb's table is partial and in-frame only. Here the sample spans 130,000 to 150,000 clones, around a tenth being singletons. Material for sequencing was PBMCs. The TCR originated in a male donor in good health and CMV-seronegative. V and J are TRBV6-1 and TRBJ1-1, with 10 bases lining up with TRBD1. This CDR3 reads CASRGTGAVEAFF. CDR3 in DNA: TGTGCCAGCAGGGGGACAGGGGCCGTTGAAGCTTTCTTT.